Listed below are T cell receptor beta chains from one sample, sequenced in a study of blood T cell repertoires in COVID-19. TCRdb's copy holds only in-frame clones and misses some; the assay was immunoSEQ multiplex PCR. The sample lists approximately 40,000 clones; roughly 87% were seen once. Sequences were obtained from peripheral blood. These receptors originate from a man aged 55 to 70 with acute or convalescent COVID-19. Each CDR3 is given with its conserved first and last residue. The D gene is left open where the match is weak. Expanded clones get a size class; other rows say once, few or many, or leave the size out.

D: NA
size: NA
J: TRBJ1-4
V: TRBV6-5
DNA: TGTGCCAGCACCAGGCAGCCACTGAATGAAAAACTGTTTTTT
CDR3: CASTRQPLNEKLFF

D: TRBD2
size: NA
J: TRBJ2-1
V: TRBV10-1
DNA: TGCGCCAGCAGTGAGGCTAGCGGTTCCTCCTACAATGAGCAGTTCTTC
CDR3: CASSEASGSSYNEQFF

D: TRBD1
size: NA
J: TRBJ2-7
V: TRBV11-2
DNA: TGTGCCAGCAGCTCCCGTCCGGGACAGGGGATTTACGAGCAGTACTTC
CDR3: CASSSRPGQGIYEQYF

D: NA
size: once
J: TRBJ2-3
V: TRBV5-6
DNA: TGTGCCAGCAGCCTACAGGGTATGAGCACAGATACGCAGTATTTT
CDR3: CASSLQGMSTDTQYF

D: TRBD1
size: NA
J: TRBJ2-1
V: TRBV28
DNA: TGTGCCAGCGACAGGGGAGTATATGAGCAGTTCTTC
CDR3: CASDRGVYEQFF

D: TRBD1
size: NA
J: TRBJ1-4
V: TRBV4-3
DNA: TGCGCCAGCAGCCAAGATCAGACAGGGGGGTACAATGAAAAACTGTTTTTT
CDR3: CASSQDQTGGYNEKLFF

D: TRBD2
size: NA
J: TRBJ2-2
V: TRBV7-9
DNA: TGTGCCAGCAGCTTTCCTAGCGGGAGGTCCGCGAACACCGGGGAGCTGTTTTTT
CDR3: CASSFPSGRSANTGELFF

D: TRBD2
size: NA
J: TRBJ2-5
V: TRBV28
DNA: TGTGCCAGCACCGTTGCGGGAGGTACTGTCCAAGAGACCCAGTACTTC
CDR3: CASTVAGGTVQETQYF

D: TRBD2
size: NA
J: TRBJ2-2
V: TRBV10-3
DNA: TGTGCCATCAGTGAAAGGGCTAGCGGGAACACCGGGGAGCTGTTTTTT
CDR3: CAISERASGNTGELFF

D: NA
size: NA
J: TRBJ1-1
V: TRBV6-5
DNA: TGTGCCAGCAGTATCGCCATTAGCACTGAAGCTTTCTTT
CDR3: CASSIAISTEAFF

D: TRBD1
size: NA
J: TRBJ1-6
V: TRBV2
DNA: TGTGCCAGCAGAGTCGACAGACAGGGGAATTCACCCCTCCACTTT
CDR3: CASRVDRQGNSPLHF

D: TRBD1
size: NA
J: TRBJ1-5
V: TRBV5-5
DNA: TGTGCCAGCAGCTTGCTTTTGATTGGACAGGGGCTCGGGGCTGGGGAGCCCCAGCATTTT
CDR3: CASSLLLIGQGLGAGEPQHF

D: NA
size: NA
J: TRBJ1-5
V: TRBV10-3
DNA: TGTGCCATCAAGGCCAGGATCGATCAGCCCCAGCATTTT
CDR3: CAIKARIDQPQHF

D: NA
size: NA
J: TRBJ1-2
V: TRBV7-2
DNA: TGTGCCAGCAGCCCTCCAGGTAGTTTTGGCTACACCTTC
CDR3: CASSPPGSFGYTF

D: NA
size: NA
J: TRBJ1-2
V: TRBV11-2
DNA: TGTGCCAGCAGCCCTCTGTCCACAGGGATCGGCTACACCTTC
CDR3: CASSPLSTGIGYTF

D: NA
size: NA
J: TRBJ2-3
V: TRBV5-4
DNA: TGTGCCAGCTCCCCCTTCGCCCAAATGGAGGGATTAGAAGATACGCAGTATTTT
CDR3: CASSPFAQMEGLEDTQYF

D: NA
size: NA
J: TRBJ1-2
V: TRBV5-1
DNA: TGCGCCAGCAGGGCACAGTCGACAAACTATGGCTACACCTTC
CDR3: CASRAQSTNYGYTF

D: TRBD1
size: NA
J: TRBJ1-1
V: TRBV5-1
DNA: TGCGCCAGCAGCCGACAGGGAGGTACTGAAGCTTTCTTT
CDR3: CASSRQGGTEAFF

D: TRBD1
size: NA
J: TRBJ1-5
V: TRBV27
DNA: TGTGCCAGCAGCCAAGACAGGGGTCGGGGACGTCAGCCCCAGCATTTT
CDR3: CASSQDRGRGRQPQHF

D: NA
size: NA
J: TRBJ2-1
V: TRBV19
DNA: TGTGCCAGTAGTATTTGGGGCCCTGCTACAGGGGAGCAGTTCTTC
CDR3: CASSIWGPATGEQFF

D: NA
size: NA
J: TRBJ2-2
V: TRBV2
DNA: TGTGCCAGCAGTCGACTAGTGAACACCGGGGAGCTGTTTTTT
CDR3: CASSRLVNTGELFF

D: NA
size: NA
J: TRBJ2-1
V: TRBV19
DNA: TGTGCCAGTACGTGGCGTGGAGAGCCTTACAATGAGCAGTTCTTC
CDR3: CASTWRGEPYNEQFF

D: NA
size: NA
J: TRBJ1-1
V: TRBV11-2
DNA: TGTGCCAGCAGCTTACCAGGGAACACTGAAGCTTTCTTT
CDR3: CASSLPGNTEAFF

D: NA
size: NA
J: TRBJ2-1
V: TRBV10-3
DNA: TGTGCCATCAGTGAGGCTGGGACTTACAATGAGCAGTTCTTC
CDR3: CAISEAGTYNEQFF